One T cell receptor (beta chain) is described in this entry. Its antigen remains unidentified. The data derive from a study of cytomegalovirus exposure and HLA in healthy donors. Study results and limitations: The study designated roughly 160 TCR beta chains cytomegalovirus-associated.

Here immunoSEQ multiplex PCR was the method, and the copy in TCRdb shows in-frame clones only, minus some. Among 76,000 or so clones listed, approximately 95% were seen once. Trimming shortened V by 2 bases and J by 4 bases, and 9 bases separated the two germline ends. This CDR3 has 14 residues. The germline V gene encodes CDR1 KGHSH and CDR2 LQKENI. Sequencing used PBMCs. The sequence derives from a woman aged 18-29 years in good health and CMV-seronegative. V usage is TRBV18 and J usage is TRBJ1-5; tentatively, D is TRBD1 (5 bases). CDR3 bases: TGTGCCAGCTCACCAATACAGGAAAATCAGCCCCAGCATTTT. Translated, it gives CASSPIQENQPQHF.